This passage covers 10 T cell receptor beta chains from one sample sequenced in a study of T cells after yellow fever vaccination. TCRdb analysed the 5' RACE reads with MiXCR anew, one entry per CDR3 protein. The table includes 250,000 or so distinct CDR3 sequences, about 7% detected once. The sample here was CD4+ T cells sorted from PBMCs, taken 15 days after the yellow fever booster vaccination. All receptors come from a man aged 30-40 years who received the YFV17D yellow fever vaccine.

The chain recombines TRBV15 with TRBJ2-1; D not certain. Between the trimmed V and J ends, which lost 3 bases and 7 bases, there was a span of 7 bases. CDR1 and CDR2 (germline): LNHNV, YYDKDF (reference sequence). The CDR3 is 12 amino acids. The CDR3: CATSRLGNEQFF. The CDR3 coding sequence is TGTGCCACCAGCAGGCTAGGGAATGAGCAGTTCTTC.

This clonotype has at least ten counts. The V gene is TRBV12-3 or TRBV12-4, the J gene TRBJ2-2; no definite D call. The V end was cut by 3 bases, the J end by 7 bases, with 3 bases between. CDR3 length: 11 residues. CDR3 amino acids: CASSFSGELFF. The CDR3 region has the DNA TGTGCCAGCAGTTTTAGCGGGGAGCTGTTTTTT.

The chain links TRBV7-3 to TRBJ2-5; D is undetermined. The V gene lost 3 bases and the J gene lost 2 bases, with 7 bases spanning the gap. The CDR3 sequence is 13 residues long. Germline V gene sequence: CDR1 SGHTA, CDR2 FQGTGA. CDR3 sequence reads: CASSLYAQETQYF. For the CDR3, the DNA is TGTGCCAGCAGCTTGTATGCTCAAGAGACCCAGTACTTC.

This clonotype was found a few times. DNA of the CDR3: TGCGCCAGCAGGACAGGGGACACAGAGACCCAGTACTTC. As protein: CASRTGDTETQYF. V is TRBV5-1 and J is TRBJ2-5, with 8 bases that match TRBD1. From germline, CDR1 is SGHRS and CDR2 YFSETQ. V lost 5 bases to trimming and J lost 4 bases; unmatched junction nucleotides: 4. This CDR3 region has 13 residues.

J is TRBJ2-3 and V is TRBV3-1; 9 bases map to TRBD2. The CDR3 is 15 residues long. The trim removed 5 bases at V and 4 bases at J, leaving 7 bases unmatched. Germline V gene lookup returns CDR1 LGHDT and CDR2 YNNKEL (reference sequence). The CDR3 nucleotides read TGTGCCAGCAGCTTTAGCGGGAGTATGGCAGATACGCAGTATTTT. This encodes CASSFSGSMADTQYF.

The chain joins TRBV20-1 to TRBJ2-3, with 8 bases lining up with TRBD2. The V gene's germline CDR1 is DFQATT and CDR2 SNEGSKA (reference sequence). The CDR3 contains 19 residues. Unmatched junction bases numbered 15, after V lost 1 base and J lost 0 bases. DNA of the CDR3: TGCAGTGCTAGAGGACGCTCCGGGGGTACTAGCGGAAGCACAGATACGCAGTATTTT. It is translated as CSARGRSGGTSGSTDTQYF.

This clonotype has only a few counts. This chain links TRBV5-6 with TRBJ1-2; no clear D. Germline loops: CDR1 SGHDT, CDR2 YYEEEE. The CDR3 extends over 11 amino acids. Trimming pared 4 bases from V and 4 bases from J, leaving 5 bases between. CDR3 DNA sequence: TGTGCCAGCAGCGTGGGCTATGGCTACACCTTC. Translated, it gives CASSVGYGYTF.

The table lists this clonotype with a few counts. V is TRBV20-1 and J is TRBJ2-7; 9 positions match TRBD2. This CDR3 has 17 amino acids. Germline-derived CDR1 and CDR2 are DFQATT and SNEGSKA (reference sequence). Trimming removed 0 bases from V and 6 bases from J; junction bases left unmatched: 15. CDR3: CSARDISGSGRNSEQYF. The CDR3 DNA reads TGCAGTGCTAGAGATATTTCTGGGAGCGGGAGGAACTCCGAGCAGTACTTC.

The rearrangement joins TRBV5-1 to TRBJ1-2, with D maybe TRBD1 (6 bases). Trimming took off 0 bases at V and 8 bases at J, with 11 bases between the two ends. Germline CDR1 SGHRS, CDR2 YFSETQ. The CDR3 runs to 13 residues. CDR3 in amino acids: CASSLDRVGGYTF. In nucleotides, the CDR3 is TGCGCCAGCAGCTTGGACAGGGTCGGCGGCTACACCTTC.

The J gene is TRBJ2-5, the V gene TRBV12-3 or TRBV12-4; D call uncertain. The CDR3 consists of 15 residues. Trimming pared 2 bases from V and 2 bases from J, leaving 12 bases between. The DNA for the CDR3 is TGTGCCAGCAGTTTAATGGGTCTGGGACAAGAGACCCAGTACTTC. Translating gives CASSLMGLGQETQYF.